The sequence of this T cell receptor (beta chain) was determined in a study of blood T cells in healthy people across ages. Each sample yielded at least 5.5 micrograms of PBMC total RNA. This CDR3 has 12 amino acids. CDR1 and CDR2 from the germline V gene are MNHEY and SMNVEV (reference sequence). Trimming left V 5 bases short and J 10 bases short, with 9 bases between. Primed by a sample-barcoded 5' primer and a J-beta primer mix, a second PCR proceeded for roughly 7 to 12 cycles. TCRdb re-called the 5' RACE reads with MiXCR, one entry per CDR3 protein. The repertoire holds some 850,000 distinct CDR3 sequences, with roughly 25% as singletons. These data were also reused for a study on T cells of mothers and their children. Per that study: Compared with unrelated pairs, related mother-child pairs had slightly higher, non-significant overlap.

This TCR came from a boy aged 5-17 years in good health. What was sequenced was blood. The chain has TRBV27 and TRBJ1-6; D is unresolved. The CDR3 sequence: CASSINGSPLHF. The DNA for the CDR3 is TGTGCCAGCAGTATAAACGGGTCACCCCTCCACTTT.